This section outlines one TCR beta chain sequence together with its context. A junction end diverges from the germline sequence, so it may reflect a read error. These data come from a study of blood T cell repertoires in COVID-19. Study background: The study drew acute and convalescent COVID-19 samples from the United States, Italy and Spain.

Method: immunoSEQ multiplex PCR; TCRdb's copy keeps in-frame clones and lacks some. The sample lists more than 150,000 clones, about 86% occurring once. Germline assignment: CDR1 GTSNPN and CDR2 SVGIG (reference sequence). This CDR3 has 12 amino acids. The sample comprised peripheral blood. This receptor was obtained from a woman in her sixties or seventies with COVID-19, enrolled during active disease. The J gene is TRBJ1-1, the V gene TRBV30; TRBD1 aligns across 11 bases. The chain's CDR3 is CAWSVRTGGVLF. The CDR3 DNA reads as TGTGCCTGGAGTGTCCGGACAGGGGGCGTTCTTTTT.